This TCR beta chain was identified during a study of monozygotic twins with inflammatory bowel disease. For this clonotype: The target antigen is unknown.

The germline gives CDR1 SGHTA, CDR2 FQGNSA. The CDR3 contains 16 residues. Study-wide findings and caveats: Compared with healthy twins, IBD patients shared fewer clonotypes with others, especially with disease activity. There were differing immunosuppressive treatments, which may have added variability to patient repertoires.

Each UMI, carrying a 6-nucleotide sample barcode, came from template switching. Two rounds of nested PCR, of about 16 and 10 cycles, were run on TCRalpha and TCRbeta cDNA. TCRdb reprocessed the 5' RACE reads and keeps a single row for each CDR3 protein, giving no DNA. Reported are 350,000 to 550,000 distinct CDR3 sequences; the ten largest clones contain roughly 2.2%. This receptor was obtained from a human donor with ulcerative colitis or Crohn's disease, or a healthy co-twin of an affected twin (not recorded which). The chain has TRBV7-2 and TRBJ2-1. The sample taken for sequencing was blood. CDR3 sequence reads: CASSHQERSSYNEQFF.